What follows is one T cell receptor (beta chain) and its context. Its antigen is not known. Other DNA sequences within the sample encode an identical CDR3. This record belongs to a study of cytomegalovirus exposure and HLA in healthy donors. General study findings and limits: There were several of the most significant clusters that appeared linked to common viral pathogens in a later analysis. One later analysis reportedly identified an Asian-associated ancestry cluster that showed fewer N-insertions than the approximately 700-donor mean.

Germline lookup yields CDR1 SGHAT and CDR2 FQNNGV. The ends were cut back, 4 bases at V and 5 bases at J, with 23 bases in the middle. CDR3 size: 17 residues. Primers for the PCR totalled 60 Vbeta and 13 Jbeta. TCRdb's table, derived via immunoSEQ multiplex PCR, lists solely in-frame clones and lacks some. Altogether 95,000 to 150,000 clones are present, around 76% being singletons, with the ten largest covering about 32%. Sequencing was performed on PBMCs. The receptor's source is a man aged 55 to 69 in good health and CMV-seropositive. The chain has TRBV11-2 and TRBJ1-2, with TRBD1 as a possible D gene (6 bases). The CDR3 loop is CASSYRRGGGGRYGYTF. The CDR3 DNA is TGTGCCAGCAGCTACCGGCGTGGGGGGGGCGGTAGATATGGCTACACCTTC.